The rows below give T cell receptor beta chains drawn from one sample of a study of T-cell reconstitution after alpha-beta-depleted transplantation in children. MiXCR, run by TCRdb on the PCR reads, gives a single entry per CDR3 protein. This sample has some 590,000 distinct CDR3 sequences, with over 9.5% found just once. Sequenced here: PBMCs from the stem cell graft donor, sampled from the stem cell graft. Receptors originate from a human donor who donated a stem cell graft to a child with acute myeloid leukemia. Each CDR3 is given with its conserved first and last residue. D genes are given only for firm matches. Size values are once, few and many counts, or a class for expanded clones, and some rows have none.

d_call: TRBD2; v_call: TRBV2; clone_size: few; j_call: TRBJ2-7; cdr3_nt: TGTGCCAGCAATCCGGGACTAGCGGTTTACGAGCAGTACTTC; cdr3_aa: CASNPGLAVYEQYF
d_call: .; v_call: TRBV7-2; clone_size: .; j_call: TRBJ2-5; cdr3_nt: TGTGCCAGCAGCTTAGGGGCAGAAAAAGGGCCCCAGTACTTC; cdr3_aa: CASSLGAEKGPQYF
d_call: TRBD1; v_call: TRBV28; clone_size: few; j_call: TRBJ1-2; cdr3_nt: TGTGCCAGCAGTCCTGGGACAGGGAAGAACTATGGCTACACCTTC; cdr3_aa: CASSPGTGKNYGYTF
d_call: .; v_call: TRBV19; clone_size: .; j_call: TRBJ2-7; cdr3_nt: TGTGCCAGTAGTATTCAGCAGGGACTCTTTGGGGAAGACGAGCAGTACTTC; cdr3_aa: CASSIQQGLFGEDEQYF
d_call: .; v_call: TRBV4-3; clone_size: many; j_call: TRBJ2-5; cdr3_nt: TGCGCCAGCAGCCAACGCCAGCAAGAGACCCAGTACTTC; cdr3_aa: CASSQRQQETQYF
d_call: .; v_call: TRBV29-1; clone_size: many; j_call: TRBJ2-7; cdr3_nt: TGCAGCGTTCTAGTTTCCTACGAGCAGTACTTC; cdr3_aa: CSVLVSYEQYF
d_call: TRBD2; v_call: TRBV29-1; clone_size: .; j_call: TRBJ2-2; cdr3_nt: TGCAGCGGGGGGGGAAACACCGGGGAGCTGTTTTTT; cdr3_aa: CSGGGNTGELFF
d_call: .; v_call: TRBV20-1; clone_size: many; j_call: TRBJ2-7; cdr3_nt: TGCAGTGCTAGAGATCGGCGACTCGGGGTTGACGAGCAGTACTTC; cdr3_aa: CSARDRRLGVDEQYF
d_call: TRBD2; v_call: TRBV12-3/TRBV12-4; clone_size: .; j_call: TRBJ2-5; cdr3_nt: TGTGCCAGCACCCCGACTAGCGGGCTTTCCCAAGAGACCCAGTACTTC; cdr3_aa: CASTPTSGLSQETQYF
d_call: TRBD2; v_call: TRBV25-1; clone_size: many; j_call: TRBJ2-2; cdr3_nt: TGTGCCAGCAGTGACCCTAGCGGGAGTACCGGGGAGCTGTTTTTT; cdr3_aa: CASSDPSGSTGELFF
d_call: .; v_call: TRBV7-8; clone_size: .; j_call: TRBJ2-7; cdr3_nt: TGTGCCAGCAGCCTCCAGAGAATTGAGCAGTACTTC; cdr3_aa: CASSLQRIEQYF
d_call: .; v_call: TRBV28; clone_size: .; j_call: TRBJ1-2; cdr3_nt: TGTGCCACCGGGAGTTCTAACTATGGCTACACCTTC; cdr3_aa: CATGSSNYGYTF
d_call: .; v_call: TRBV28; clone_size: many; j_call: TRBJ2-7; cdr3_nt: TGTGCCAGCAGGCCCCATAGCGACTACGAGCAGTACTTC; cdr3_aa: CASRPHSDYEQYF
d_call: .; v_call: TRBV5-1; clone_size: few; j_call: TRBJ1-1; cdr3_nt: TGCGCCAGCAGCTTATCCTCCCGGACGGAATACACTGAAGCTTTCTTT; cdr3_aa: CASSLSSRTEYTEAFF
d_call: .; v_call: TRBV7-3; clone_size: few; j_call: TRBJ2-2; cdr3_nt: TGTGCCAGCAGCCCGGACAGCCCAGCGTACGGGGAGCTGTTTTTT; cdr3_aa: CASSPDSPAYGELFF
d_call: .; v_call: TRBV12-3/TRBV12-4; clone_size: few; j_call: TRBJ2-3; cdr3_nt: TGTGCCAGCAGTTTTTCAGGGAACACAGATACGCAGTATTTT; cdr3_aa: CASSFSGNTDTQYF
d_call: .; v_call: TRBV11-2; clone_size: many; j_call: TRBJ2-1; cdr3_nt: TGTGCCAGCAGCTCAGGGGCCGCATACAATGAGCAGTTCTTC; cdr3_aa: CASSSGAAYNEQFF
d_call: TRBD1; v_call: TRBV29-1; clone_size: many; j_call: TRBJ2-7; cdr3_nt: TGCAGCGTTTCTCTCGGGACAGGGGTCTCCTACGAGCAGTACTTC; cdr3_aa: CSVSLGTGVSYEQYF
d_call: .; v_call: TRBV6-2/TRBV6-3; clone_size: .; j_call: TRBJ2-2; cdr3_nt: TGTGCCAGCACAGACACGACAGGCCTGATAATCGACACCGGGGAGCTGTTTTTT; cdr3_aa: CASTDTTGLIIDTGELFF
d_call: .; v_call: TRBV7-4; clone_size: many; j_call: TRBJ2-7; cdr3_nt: TGTGCCAGCAGCTTAGCGAGGTTTAAGGAGATCTACGAGCAGTACTTC; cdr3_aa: CASSLARFKEIYEQYF
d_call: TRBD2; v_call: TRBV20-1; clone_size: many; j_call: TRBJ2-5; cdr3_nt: TGCAGTGCTAGGGGGCTAGCGGGAGTCGATCAAGAGACCCAGTACTTC; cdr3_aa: CSARGLAGVDQETQYF
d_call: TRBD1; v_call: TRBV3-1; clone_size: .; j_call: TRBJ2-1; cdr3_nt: TGTGCCAGCAGCCAAGAAGTTGGGACAGGGAATGAGCAGTTCTTC; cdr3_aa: CASSQEVGTGNEQFF